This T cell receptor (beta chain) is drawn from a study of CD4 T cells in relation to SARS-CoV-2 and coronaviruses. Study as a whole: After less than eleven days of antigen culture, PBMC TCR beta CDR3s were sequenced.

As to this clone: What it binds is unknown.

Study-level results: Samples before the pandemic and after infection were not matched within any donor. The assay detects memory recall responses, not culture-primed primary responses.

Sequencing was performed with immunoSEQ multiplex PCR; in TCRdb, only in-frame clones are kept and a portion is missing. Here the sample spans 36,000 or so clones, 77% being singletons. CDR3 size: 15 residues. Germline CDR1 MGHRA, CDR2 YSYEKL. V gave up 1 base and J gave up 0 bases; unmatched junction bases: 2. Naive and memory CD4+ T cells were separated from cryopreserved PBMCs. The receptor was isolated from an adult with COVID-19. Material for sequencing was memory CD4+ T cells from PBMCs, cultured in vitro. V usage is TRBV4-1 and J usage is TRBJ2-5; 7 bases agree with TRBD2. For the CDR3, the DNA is TGCGCCAGCAGCCAAGGAGCGGGGAACCAAGAGACCCAGTACTTC. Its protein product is CASSQGAGNQETQYF.